Shown below are 8 T cell receptor beta chains from a single sample sequenced in a study of CD8 T cells in Susac syndrome. RNA was extracted with the RNeasy kit, and a quantity of roughly 0.5 to 1 ug was reverse transcribed using random hexamers. TCRdb redid the calling of the immunoSEQ multiplex PCR reads with MiXCR, one entry per CDR3 protein. The table has 210,000 or so distinct CDR3 sequences, 85% to 95% seen once. The specimen sequenced was CD4+ T cells from PBMCs. Receptor source: a human donor with Susac syndrome.

The genes are TRBV11-2 and TRBJ2-7; 8 bases map to TRBD2. Germline CDR1 reads SGHAT; CDR2 reads FQNNGV. The CDR3 runs to 14 residues. V shed 0 bases and J 5 bases; nucleotides not matched to a gene: 3. CDR3 in amino acids: CASSLEAGAHEQYF. The CDR3 nucleotides are TGTGCCAGCAGCTTAGAAGCGGGGGCCCACGAGCAGTACTTC.

The chain links TRBV5-1 to TRBJ2-7; TRBD1 matches 9 bases. Germline V gene data show CDR1 as SGHRS and CDR2 as YFSETQ. Trimming took 7 bases from V and 0 from J; bases not matched to a gene: 2. This CDR3 spans 13 amino acids. The CDR3 protein is CASRDRASYEQYF. The CDR3 coding sequence is TGCGCCAGCCGGGACAGGGCCTCCTACGAGCAGTACTTC.

This rearrangement joins TRBV27 to TRBJ1-1; D ambiguous. CDR1 MNHEY and CDR2 SMNVEV come from the germline V gene (reference sequence). Trimming took 3 bases from V and 3 from J, leaving 11 bases between them. The CDR3 is 14 residues long. CDR3 nucleotide sequence: TGTGCCAGCAGTTTGGGCGTGTGGGACACTGAAGCTTTCTTT. This translates into CASSLGVWDTEAFF.

V is TRBV6-5 and J is TRBJ1-2; D may be TRBD1 (5 bases). The germline gives CDR1 MNHEY, CDR2 SVGAGI. CDR3 length: 13 residues. V was cut by 2 bases and J by 4 bases, with 8 bases left in between. The CDR3 bases are TGTGCCAGCAGTTACGACAGACTCTATGGCTACACCTTC. This codes for CASSYDRLYGYTF.

This clonotype was seen only once. This chain connects TRBV15 to TRBJ1-1; the D gene is possibly TRBD1 (6 bases). V shed 5 bases and J shed 1 base, with 14 bases lying between them. The CDR3 spans 15 residues. CDR1 and CDR2 (germline): LNHNV, YYDKDF (reference sequence). CDR3 amino acids: CATSAQTGWNTEAFF. The CDR3 region has the DNA TGTGCCACCAGCGCTCAAACAGGGTGGAACACTGAAGCTTTCTTT.

The chain links TRBV12-3 or TRBV12-4 to TRBJ2-7; 8 bases fit TRBD1. The length of the CDR3 is 14 residues. J was trimmed by 2 bases and V by 2 bases; bases with no gene match: 2. CDR3 protein: CASSLRTGPYEQYF. The CDR3 nucleotides are TGTGCCAGCAGTTTACGGACAGGGCCCTACGAGCAGTACTTC.

The CDR3 sequence is CSASPRGSQETQYF. The CDR3 DNA reads TGCAGTGCTAGCCCCCGAGGCAGTCAAGAGACCCAGTACTTC. V gene TRBV20-1 combines with J gene TRBJ2-5, with D unresolved. Trimming stripped 3 bases from V and 2 bases from J, with 13 bases between. Germline assignment: CDR1 DFQATT and CDR2 SNEGSKA (reference sequence). This CDR3 contains 14 residues.

The rearrangement uses TRBV19 and TRBJ1-5; D remains ambiguous. Trimming removed 2 bases from V and 6 bases from J, with 17 bases in between. Germline CDR1 LNHDA, CDR2 SQIVND (reference sequence). The CDR3 consists of 16 residues. The CDR3 sequence: CASSILAGGLSQPQHF. CDR3 DNA: TGTGCCAGTAGTATATTGGCAGGTGGACTCTCTCAGCCCCAGCATTTT. The whole variable domain, filled in from reference TRBV19 and TRBJ1-5, reads DGGITQSPKYLFRKEGQNVTLSCEQNLNHDAMYWYRQDPGQGLRLIYYSQIVNDFQKGDIAEGYSVSREKKESFPLTVTSAQKNPTAFYLCASSILAGGLSQPQHFGDGTRLSIL.